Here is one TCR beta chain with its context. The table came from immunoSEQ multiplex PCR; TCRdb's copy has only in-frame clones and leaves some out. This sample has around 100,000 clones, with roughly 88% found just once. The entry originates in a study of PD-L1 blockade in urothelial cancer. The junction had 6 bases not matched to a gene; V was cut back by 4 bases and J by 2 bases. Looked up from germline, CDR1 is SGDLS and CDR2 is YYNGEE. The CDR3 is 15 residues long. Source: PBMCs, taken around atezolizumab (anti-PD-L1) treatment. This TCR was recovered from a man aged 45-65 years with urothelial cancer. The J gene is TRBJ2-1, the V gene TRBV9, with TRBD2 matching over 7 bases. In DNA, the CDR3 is TGTGCCAGCAGCCTGGCGGGAGCTCCCTACAATGAGCAGTTCTTC. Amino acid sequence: CASSLAGAPYNEQFF.